This T cell receptor beta chain is from a study of shared clonotypes between healthy human individuals. Study background: The composition of the donors was a couple of women and a few men aged 18 to 49.

Broader study findings: Generally, estimated richness proved larger in naive subsets than it did in memory subsets.

A CD45RA+ naive subset and a CD45RA-negative memory subset were split from CD4+ cells. As concerns this clone: The antigen is unknown. Other DNA variants within this sample encode the same CDR3.

Trimming cost V 2 bases and J 3 bases; bases outside gene matches: 1. The CDR3 contains 14 residues. The germline V gene has CDR1 SGHRS and CDR2 YFSETQ. An even split of each subset's genomic DNA across several immunoSEQ plates was performed. The protocol was immunoSEQ multiplex PCR, while the TCRdb copy is restricted to in-frame clones and leaves out a portion. The profile shows 2 million to 2.5 million clones, approximately 95% of them singletons. The chain uses TRBV5-1 and TRBJ1-2; TRBD1 agrees at 10 bases. The specimen was naive CD4+ T cells sorted from blood. Subset defined: CD45RA+ positively selected. This receptor was identified in a man aged 18 to 29 in good health. CDR3 DNA: TGCGCCAGCAGCTTCGGACAGGGGGACTATGGCTACACCTTC. It is translated as CASSFGQGDYGYTF.